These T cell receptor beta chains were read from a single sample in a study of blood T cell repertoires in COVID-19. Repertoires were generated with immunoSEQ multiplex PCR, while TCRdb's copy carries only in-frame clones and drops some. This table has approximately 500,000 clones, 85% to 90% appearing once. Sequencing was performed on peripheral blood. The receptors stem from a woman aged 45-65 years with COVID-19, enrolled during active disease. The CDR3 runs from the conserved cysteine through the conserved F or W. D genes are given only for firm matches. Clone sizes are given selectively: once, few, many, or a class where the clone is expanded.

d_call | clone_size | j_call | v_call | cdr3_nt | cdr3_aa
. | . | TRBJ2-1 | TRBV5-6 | TGTGCCAGCAGCTTGATGAGGGACATATACAATGAGCAGTTCTTC | CASSLMRDIYNEQFF
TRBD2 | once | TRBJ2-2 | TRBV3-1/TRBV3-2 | TGTGCCAGCAGCCAAGGCCCCTCCAGCGGGGGGGCCTCCGGGGAGCTGTTTTTT | CASSQGPSSGGASGELFF
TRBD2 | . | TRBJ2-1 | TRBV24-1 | TGTGCCACCAGTGAGGCCGGGACTAGCAGTGAGCAGTTCTTC | CATSEAGTSSEQFF
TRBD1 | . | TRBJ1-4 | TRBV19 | TGTGCCAGTAGTAGCGACAGGGACTCAACTAATGAAAAACTGTTTTTT | CASSSDRDSTNEKLFF
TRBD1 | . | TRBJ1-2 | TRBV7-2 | TGTGCCAGCAGCACCGCAGGACAGGGGCTAAATGGCTACACCTTC | CASSTAGQGLNGYTF
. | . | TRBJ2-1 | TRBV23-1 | TGCGCCAGCAGTCAATCTAACTTCCAGGGCAGAGTCTCCCCGTCCTCCTACAATGAGCAGTTCTTC | CASSQSNFQGRVSPSSYNEQFF
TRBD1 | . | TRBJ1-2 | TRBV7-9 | TGTGCCAGCAGCTCATGGGACAGCGCTAACTATGGCTACACCTTC | CASSSWDSANYGYTF
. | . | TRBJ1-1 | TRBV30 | TGTGCCTGGAGTCGACAGACAAACACTGAAGCTTTCTTT | CAWSRQTNTEAFF
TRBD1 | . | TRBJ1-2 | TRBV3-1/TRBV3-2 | TGTGCCAGCAGCTGGGGACAGGCAGACTATGGCTACACCTTC | CASSWGQADYGYTF
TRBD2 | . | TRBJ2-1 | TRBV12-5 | TGTGCTAGTGGTTTGACCGTGACTAGCCCATCCTACAATGAGCAGTTCTTC | CASGLTVTSPSYNEQFF
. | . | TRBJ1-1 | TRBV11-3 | TGTGCCAGCAGCTTAGGCCGGGGGGACACTGAAGCTTTCTTT | CASSLGRGDTEAFF
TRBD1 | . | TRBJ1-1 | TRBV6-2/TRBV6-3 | TGTGCCAGCAGTTACTCAGGGGGCGCGGGTTGGTCTGAAGCTTTCTTT | CASSYSGGAGWSEAFF
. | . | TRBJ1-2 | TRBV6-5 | TGTGCCAGCTCGCAAGGAGTTGATAACTATGGCTACACCTTC | CASSQGVDNYGYTF
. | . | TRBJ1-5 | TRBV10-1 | TGCGCCAGCAGTGGGGTCCCCTCGGGGCCCCAGCATTTT | CASSGVPSGPQHF
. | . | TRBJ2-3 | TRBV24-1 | TGTGCCACCAGTGATTTAGGAGGCGCCGGCACAGATACGCAGTATTTT | CATSDLGGAGTDTQYF
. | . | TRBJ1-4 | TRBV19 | TGTGCCAGTTGGCCCTCGACCGGGGAGAAACTGTTTTTT | CASWPSTGEKLFF